This T cell receptor beta chain was captured in a study of response to subunit inactivated influenza vaccine. V gave up 8 bases and J gave up 3 bases; unmatched junction bases: 10. The V gene's germline CDR1 is MDHEN and CDR2 SYDVKM. This CDR3 comprises 15 residues. TCRdb reprocessed the RT-PCR reads with MiXCR, giving one entry per CDR3 protein. Counted here are 430,000 or so distinct CDR3 sequences, about 10% occurring once; the ten biggest clones make up 9.5% to 15%. This clonotype was detected only a few times. J is TRBJ2-7 and V is TRBV28; 10 nucleotides align to TRBD2. Sequenced here: PBMCs from blood, sampled around seven weeks after vaccination. This TCR came from a man in his fifties who received an inactivated influenza vaccine. CDR3 sequence reads: CASLRTSGRIYEQYF. The CDR3 nucleotides read TGTGCCAGCCTTCGGACTAGCGGTCGAATCTACGAGCAGTACTTC.